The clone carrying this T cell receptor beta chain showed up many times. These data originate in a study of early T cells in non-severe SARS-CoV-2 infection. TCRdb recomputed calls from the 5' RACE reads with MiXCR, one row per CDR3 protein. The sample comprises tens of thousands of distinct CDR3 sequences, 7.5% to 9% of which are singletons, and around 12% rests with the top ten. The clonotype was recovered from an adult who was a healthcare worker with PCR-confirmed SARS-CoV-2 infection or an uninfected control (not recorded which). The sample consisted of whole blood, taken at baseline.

CDR3 amino acids: CASRKRGPQHF. Here the CDR3 DNA reads TGTGCCAGCAGGAAACGGGGGCCCCAGCATTTT. The chain couples TRBV6-4 to TRBJ1-5; no definite D call. The germline CDR1 and CDR2 sequences are MRHNA and SNTAGT. V was pared by 6 bases and J by 9 bases, with 9 bases between. CDR3 length: 11 residues.